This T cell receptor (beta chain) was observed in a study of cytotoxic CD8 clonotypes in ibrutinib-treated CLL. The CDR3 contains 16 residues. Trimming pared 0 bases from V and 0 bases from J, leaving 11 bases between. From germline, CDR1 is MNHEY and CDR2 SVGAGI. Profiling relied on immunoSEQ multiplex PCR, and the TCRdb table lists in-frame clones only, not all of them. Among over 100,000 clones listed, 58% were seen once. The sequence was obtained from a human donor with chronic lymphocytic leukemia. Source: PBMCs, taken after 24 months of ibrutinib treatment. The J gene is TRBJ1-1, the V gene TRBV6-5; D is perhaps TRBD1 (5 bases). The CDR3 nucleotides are TGTGCCAGCAGTTACTCGATGGGGGGGGTGAACACTGAAGCTTTCTTT. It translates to CASSYSMGGVNTEAFF.